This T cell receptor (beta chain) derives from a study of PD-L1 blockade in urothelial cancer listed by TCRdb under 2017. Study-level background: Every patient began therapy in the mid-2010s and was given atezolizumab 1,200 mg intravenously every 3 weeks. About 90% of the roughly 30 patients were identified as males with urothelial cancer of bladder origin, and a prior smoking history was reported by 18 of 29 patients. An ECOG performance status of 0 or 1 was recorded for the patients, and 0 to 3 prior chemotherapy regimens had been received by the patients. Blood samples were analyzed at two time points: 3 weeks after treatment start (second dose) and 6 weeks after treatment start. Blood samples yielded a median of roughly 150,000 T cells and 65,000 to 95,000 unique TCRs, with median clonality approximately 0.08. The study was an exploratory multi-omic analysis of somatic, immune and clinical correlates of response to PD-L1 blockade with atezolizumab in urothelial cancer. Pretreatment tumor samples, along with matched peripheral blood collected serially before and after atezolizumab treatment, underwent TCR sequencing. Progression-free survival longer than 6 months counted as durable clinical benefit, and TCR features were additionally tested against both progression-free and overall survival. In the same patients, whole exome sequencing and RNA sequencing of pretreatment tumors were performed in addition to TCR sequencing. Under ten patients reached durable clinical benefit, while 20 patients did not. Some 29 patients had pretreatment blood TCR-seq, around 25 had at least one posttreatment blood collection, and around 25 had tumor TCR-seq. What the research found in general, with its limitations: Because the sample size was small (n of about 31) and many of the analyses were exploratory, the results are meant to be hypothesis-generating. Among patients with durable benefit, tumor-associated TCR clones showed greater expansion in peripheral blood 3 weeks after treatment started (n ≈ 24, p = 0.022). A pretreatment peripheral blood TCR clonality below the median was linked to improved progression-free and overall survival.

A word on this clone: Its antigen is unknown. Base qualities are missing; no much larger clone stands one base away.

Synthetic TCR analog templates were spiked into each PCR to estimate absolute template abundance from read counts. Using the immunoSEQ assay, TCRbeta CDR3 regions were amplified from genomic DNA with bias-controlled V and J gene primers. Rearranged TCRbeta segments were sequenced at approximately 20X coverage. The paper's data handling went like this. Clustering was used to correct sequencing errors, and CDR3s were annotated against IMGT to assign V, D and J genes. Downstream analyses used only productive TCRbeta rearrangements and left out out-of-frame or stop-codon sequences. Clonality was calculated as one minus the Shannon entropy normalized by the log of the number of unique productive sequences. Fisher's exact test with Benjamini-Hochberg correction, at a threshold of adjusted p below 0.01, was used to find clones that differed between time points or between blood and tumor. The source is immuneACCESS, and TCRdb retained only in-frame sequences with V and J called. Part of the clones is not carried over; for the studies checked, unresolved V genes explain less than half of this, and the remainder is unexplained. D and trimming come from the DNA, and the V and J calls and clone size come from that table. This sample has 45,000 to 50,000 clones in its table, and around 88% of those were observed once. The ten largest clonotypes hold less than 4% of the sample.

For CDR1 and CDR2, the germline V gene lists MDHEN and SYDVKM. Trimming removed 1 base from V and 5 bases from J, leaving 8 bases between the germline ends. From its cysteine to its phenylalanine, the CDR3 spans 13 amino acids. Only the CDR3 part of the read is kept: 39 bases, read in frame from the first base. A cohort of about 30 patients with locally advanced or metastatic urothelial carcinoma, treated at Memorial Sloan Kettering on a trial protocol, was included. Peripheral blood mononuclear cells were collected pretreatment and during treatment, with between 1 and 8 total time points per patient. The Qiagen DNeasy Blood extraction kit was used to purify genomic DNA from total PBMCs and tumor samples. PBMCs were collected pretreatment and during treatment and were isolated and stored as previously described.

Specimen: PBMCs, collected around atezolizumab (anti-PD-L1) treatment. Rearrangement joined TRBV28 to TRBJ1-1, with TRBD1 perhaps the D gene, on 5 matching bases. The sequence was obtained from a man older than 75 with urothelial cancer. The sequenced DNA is TGTGCCAGCAGTTTATTGGGGGGGACTGAAGCTTTCTTT. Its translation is CASSLLGGTEAFF.